This TCR beta chain was observed in a study of blood T cells in healthy people across ages (dated by TCRdb to the mid-2010s). In terms of the full investigation: In model experiments, template switching captured roughly one uniquely barcoded TCR beta cDNA molecule for every two T cells. Using deep sequencing normalized with unique cDNA molecular identifiers, the study measured how TCR beta repertoire diversity changes with age. Using the same blood draw, the study looked at two additional independent replicas of 1 million unique cDNA reads for two donors, one aged 18 to 30 and the other aged 80 or older. Four age groups were formed from the donors: young (average 16 years), middle-aged (around 37), aged (over 55) and long-lived (roughly 88). To avoid experimental bias, donors of different ages were distributed randomly across sequencing lanes. The full study reports these points: Compared with the aged group, more naive CD4+ T cells, fewer expanded clones and increased TCR diversity were shown by the long-lived group, suggesting age selection. Conclusive comparison of naive and antigen-experienced compartments was prevented by the profiling of bulk unsorted PBMCs. Observed TCR beta diversity per million T cells fell roughly linearly with age, and a significant reduction was already apparent by age around 39. A strong correlation was found between observed TCR beta diversity and the percentage of naive T cells measured by flow cytometry. The CMV infection status of donors was not known, potentially confounding age-related changes in expanded clonotypes. Estimates of total diversity based on one million sequenced T cells were considered lower bounds and underestimates.

Of note for this clonotype: What this receptor recognizes is not known. No base quality values were provided; no much bigger clone lies one nucleotide off.

The donors were some 39 Caucasian individuals from Russia, aged 6 to 90 years, who were systemically healthy. Each donor gave 8 to 10 milliliters of peripheral blood, drawn into EDTA-treated Vacutainer tubes. PBMCs were isolated by Ficoll-Paque density-gradient centrifugation, with at least 7 million obtained per sample. Trizol reagent was used to extract total RNA from PBMCs, with at least 6 micrograms per sample. For every donor, an aliquot of PBMCs went through flow cytometry to measure the percentages of naive CD45RAhigh/CD27high T cells. Preparation of the library involved 5' RACE. Sequencing was carried out with an Illumina HiSeq 2500. A second PCR of about 6 to 11 cycles was performed with a sample-barcoded 5' primer and a J-beta primer mix. Each TCR beta cDNA molecule received a unique molecular identifier from a template-switch 5' adaptor carrying 12 random nucleotides. Each sample yielded at least 2.5 million CDR3-containing paired-end reads. First-strand cDNA was synthesized from all RNA with the Mint cDNA synthesis kit, primed by a TRBC-specific oligonucleotide. Following uracil-DNA glycosylase treatment, a first 18-cycle PCR with universal primers M1SS and BC2_uni_R was performed on all cDNA. As for the authors' bioinformatics: Normalization of each sample was performed by random selection of 1 million high-quality reads, each carrying a distinct molecular identifier. Reads sharing molecular identifiers were discarded rather than binned into consensus sequences. CDR3 identification, clonotype clustering and error correction used MiTCR with a Q25 quality threshold and the strictest error-elimination algorithm. Lower-bound total TCR beta diversity was estimated with a nonparametric unseen species model using Euler transformation. Using fastp at Q25 and MiXCR, TCRdb reprocessed the public reads and kept productive beta chains. Merged by CDR3 protein, the rows form single entries marked with the most common genes and DNA. The V and J calls come from TCRdb's annotation, not from the publication. This sample gives 800,000 or so distinct CDR3 sequences in total; under 80% of them show up just once. About a quarter of the sample is taken by the ten largest.

The germline V gene encodes CDR1 MNHEY and CDR2 SMNVEV (reference sequence). The V end loses 2 bases and the J end loses 1 base, and a stretch of 11 bases separates them. The CDR3 holds 15 amino acids from the cysteine to the phenylalanine. Of all the DNA, just the CDR3 is kept, 45 bases in frame from base 1. This receptor was identified in a man aged 30 to 39 in good health. Specimen: blood. The chain was built from TRBV27 and TRBJ1-1; no D gene call is confident. The CDR3 is CASSLGGLSNTEAFF. DNA sequence: TGTGCCAGCAGTTTAGGAGGGCTGTCGAACACTGAAGCTTTCTTT.